This T cell receptor (beta chain) was identified during a study of blood T cell repertoires in COVID-19. Only in-frame clones appear in the TCRdb table, and some are missing; sequencing was by immunoSEQ multiplex PCR. The sample lists around 78,000 clones, about nine tenths occurring once. This CDR3 is 18 amino acids long. Germline CDR1 and CDR2: MNHNS and SASEGT. The V end was cut by 4 bases, the J end by 2 bases, with 21 bases between. The receptor's source is a man aged 65 to 85 with active or convalescent COVID-19. The sequencing input was peripheral blood. The chain joins TRBV6-1 to TRBJ1-5, with D maybe TRBD1 (5 bases). In nucleotides, the CDR3 is TGTGCCAGCAGTGCACTTCCGGGAGGGGCCGAGGGCAATCAGCCCCAGCATTTT. It encodes CASSALPGGAEGNQPQHF.